The 21 T cell receptor beta chains in this list originate from one sample, sequenced in a study of blood T cell repertoires in COVID-19. Using immunoSEQ multiplex PCR, the repertoire was profiled, and TCRdb retains in-frame clones only, with some absent. Among 260,000 or so clones, approximately 88% were seen once, and the ten largest hold around 1.3%. Material for sequencing was PBMCs or T cells enriched from blood (not recorded which). The receptor source for this set is a woman between 40 and 50 years old with acute COVID-19.

V and J are TRBV10-1 and TRBJ2-7; 9 nucleotides match TRBD1. This CDR3 comprises 15 residues. V shed 3 bases, J shed 7 bases, and the junction held 10 bases outside the gene matches. From germline, CDR1 is WNHNN and CDR2 SYGVQD (reference sequence). CDR3: CASSEPGQGMDEQYF. Written as DNA, the CDR3 is TGCGCCAGCAGTGAACCGGGACAGGGAATGGATGAGCAGTACTTC.

The chain recombines TRBV14 with TRBJ1-2, with 8 bases aligning to TRBD1. Germline assignment: CDR1 SGHDN and CDR2 FVKESK. CDR3 length equals 17 residues. Trimming removed 8 bases from V and 3 bases from J; junction bases left unmatched: 17. The CDR3 nucleotides are TGTGCCAGCGGGTTCGACAGGGGCAACGGGCAACACTATGGCTACACCTTC. Amino acid sequence: CASGFDRGNGQHYGYTF. The variable domain in full, with the rest retrieved from reference TRBV14 and TRBJ1-2, is EAGVTQFPSHSVIEKGQTVTLRCDPISGHDNLYWYRRVMGKEIKFLLHFVKESKQDESGMPNNRFLAERTGGTYSTLKVQPAELEDSGVYFCASGFDRGNGQHYGYTFGSGTRLTVV.

V is TRBV12-3 or TRBV12-4 and J is TRBJ1-2; the D is unclear. CDR3 length: 12 residues. V shed 4 bases and J shed 8 bases, with 11 bases lying between them. CDR3 coding DNA: TGTGCCAGCAGTTGGGCTACTCAGGGCTACACCTTC. Translating gives CASSWATQGYTF.

The genes are TRBV28 and TRBJ2-1; 7 bases line up with TRBD2. CDR3 length: 16 residues. V trimming: 5 bases; J trimming: 6 bases; junction bases outside the gene matches: 13. Germline V gene data show CDR1 as MDHEN and CDR2 as SYDVKM. The CDR3, as DNA: TGTGCCAGCAGTACCATTCGGCGGGAGCCGGGCAATGAGCAGTTCTTC. It translates to CASSTIRREPGNEQFF.

With regard to this clone: At one of its ends the junction is not consistent with the germline gene, which may arise from a read error. This sequence joins TRBV9 and TRBJ1-4, with 7 nucleotides matching TRBD1. CDR3 size: 13 residues. Germline V gene lookup returns CDR1 SGDLS and CDR2 YYNGEE. CDR3 DNA sequence: TGTGCCAGCAGCCCGGACCCGGGACAGCCGGCCACTTTT. It is translated as CASSPDPGQPATF.

The V and J genes are TRBV10-2 and TRBJ2-7; 11 bases agree with TRBD2. The CDR3 has 13 amino acids. The germline gives CDR1 WSHSY, CDR2 SAAADI. V lost 8 bases and J lost 6; bases outside the gene matches: 6. CDR3 amino acids: CASRLAGGPEQYV. CDR3 bases: TGCGCCAGCCGATTAGCGGGAGGGCCCGAGCAGTACGTC.

The V call is TRBV5-1, the J call TRBJ1-1; D unresolved. The germline V gene has CDR1 SGHRS and CDR2 YFSETQ. There are 14 residues in the CDR3. Trimming took off 4 bases at V and 0 bases at J, with 10 bases between the two ends. This CDR3 is CASSPYIMNTEAFF. The CDR3 bases are TGCGCCAGCAGCCCTTACATCATGAACACTGAAGCTTTCTTT.

CDR3 sequence reads: CASSIRDPPTTEAFF. The DNA for the CDR3 is TGTGCCAGTAGTATAAGAGACCCTCCGACTACTGAAGCTTTCTTT. The chain combines TRBV19 with TRBJ1-1; D unclear. This CDR3 has 15 amino acids. Germline V gives CDR1 LNHDA, CDR2 SQIVND (reference sequence). Trimming removed 2 bases from V and 5 bases from J, with 15 bases in between.

This clone was counted only a few times. The chain couples TRBV19 to TRBJ1-3; a possible D gene is TRBD1 (6 bases). Germline lookup yields CDR1 LNHDA and CDR2 SQIVND (reference sequence). The V gene lost 10 bases and the J gene lost 0 bases, with 13 bases spanning the gap. CDR3 length: 14 residues. The CDR3 DNA reads as TGTGCCACCTCGGACAGCTCCTCTGGAAACACCATATATTTT. This translates into CATSDSSSGNTIYF.

The gene calls are TRBV21-1 and TRBJ2-3; no DNA check was done on the table's D call, TRBD2. TRBV21-1 has pseudogene status. CDR3 size: 10 residues. The CDR3 loop is CARNSDTQYF. The DNA for the CDR3 is TGTGCCAGGAACTCAGATACGCAGTATTTT.

This chain connects TRBV7-9 to TRBJ2-1; TRBD1 matches 7 bases. CDR1 and CDR2 from the germline V gene are SEHNR and FQNEAQ (reference sequence). The CDR3 is made up of 16 amino acids. Losses at the gene ends were 4 bases for V and 7 bases for J; bases not matched to a gene: 13. The CDR3 protein is CASSSRLGQALNEQFF. The CDR3 DNA is TGTGCCAGCAGCTCAAGACTTGGACAGGCCTTAAATGAGCAGTTCTTC.

This chain connects TRBV10-1 to TRBJ2-3, with TRBD2 identical over 7 bases. The germline V gene encodes CDR1 WNHNN and CDR2 SYGVQD (reference sequence). The CDR3 extends over 19 amino acids. V trimming: 5 bases; J trimming: 2 bases; junction bases outside the gene matches: 19. The CDR3: CASSSSLGIAGRYTDTQYF. The CDR3 bases are TGCGCCAGCAGTTCGTCCCTTGGGATAGCGGGCCGTTACACAGATACGCAGTATTTT.

The chain couples TRBV28 to TRBJ2-7; 13 bases fit TRBD2. CDR3 length: 15 residues. Germline assignment: CDR1 MDHEN and CDR2 SYDVKM. V lost 5 bases to trimming and J lost 4 bases; unmatched junction nucleotides: 5. The CDR3 DNA sequence: TGTGCCAGCAGTCCAAGACTAGCGGGAGGTTACGAGCAGTACGTC. As protein: CASSPRLAGGYEQYV.

In this sample, this clone turned up once. The gene calls are TRBV29-1 and TRBJ2-1, with D unclear. The germline CDR1 and CDR2 sequences are SQVTM and ANQGSEA. Trimming took off 8 bases at V and 2 bases at J, with 13 bases between the two ends. The length of the CDR3 is 13 residues. CDR3 DNA: TGCAGCACCACCGGAGAGACCTACAATGAGCAGTTCTTC. This translates into CSTTGETYNEQFF.

The chain uses TRBV7-2 and TRBJ2-3; 10 bases line up with TRBD2. After removal of 2 bases from V and 5 bases from J, the junction contained 7 bases not matched to a gene. The CDR3 totals 16 residues. CDR1 and CDR2 (germline): SGHTA, FQGNSA. The CDR3 loop is CASSLPSGTSEDTQYF. DNA of the CDR3: TGTGCCAGCAGCTTACCCTCCGGGACTAGCGAAGATACGCAGTATTTT.

The rearrangement joins TRBV15 to TRBJ2-4; 8 bases match TRBD2. V dropped 2 bases and J dropped 9; count of bases not matched to a gene: 6. The CDR3 length is 14 residues. CDR1 and CDR2 from the germline V gene are LNHNV and YYDKDF (reference sequence). CDR3 coding DNA: TGTGCCACCAGCAGATCTAGCGGGCTAGGCATTCAGTACTTC. Its translation: CATSRSSGLGIQYF.

This chain joins TRBV7-9 and TRBJ1-1, with TRBD1 identical over 8 bases. The CDR3 is 15 residues long. V lost 6 bases to trimming and J lost 5 bases; unmatched junction nucleotides: 11. CDR1 is SEHNR, CDR2 FQNEAQ, per germline (reference sequence). CDR3 protein: CASSLRQGPETEAFF. As DNA, the CDR3 is TGTGCCAGCAGTCTTCGACAGGGGCCTGAGACTGAAGCTTTCTTT.

This chain joins TRBV12-3 or TRBV12-4 and TRBJ2-3; D gene ambiguous. Between the trimmed V and J ends, which lost 5 bases and 10 bases, there was a span of 13 bases. The CDR3 is 12 residues long. CDR3 DNA sequence: TGTGCCAGCAGTCATCTTCGTGCGGCGCAGTATTTT. Translated: CASSHLRAAQYF.

V usage is TRBV30 and J usage is TRBJ1-1, with a weak D call TRBD1 (5 bases). The CDR3 is 15 amino acids. Trimming pared 2 bases from V and 5 bases from J, leaving 18 bases between. Germline V lookup: CDR1 GTSNPN, CDR2 SVGIG (reference sequence). The CDR3 loop reads CAWSIAGSRNTEAFF. CDR3 coding DNA: TGTGCCTGGAGTATTGCAGGGTCCCGGAATACTGAAGCTTTCTTT.

The rearrangement uses TRBV30 and TRBJ2-7; D remains ambiguous. V gave up 1 base and J gave up 2 bases, with 6 bases separating them. This CDR3 comprises 12 residues. The V gene's germline CDR1 is GTSNPN and CDR2 SVGIG (reference sequence). Here the CDR3 reads CAWSDSTYEQYF. Here the CDR3 DNA reads TGTGCCTGGAGTGACAGTACCTACGAGCAGTACTTC. Full variable domain (outside the CDR3, taken from reference TRBV30 and TRBJ2-7): SQTIHQWPATLVQPVGSPLSLECTVEGTSNPNLYWYRQAAGRGLQLLFYSVGIGQISSEVPQNLSASRPQDRQFILSSKKLLLSDSGFYLCAWSDSTYEQYFGPGTRLTVT.

The V gene is TRBV7-8, the J gene TRBJ2-2, with 9 positions matching TRBD2. CDR1 and CDR2 (germline): SGHVS, FQNEAQ. Trimming at V came to 1 base and at J to 4 bases, leaving 1 base not matched to a gene. This CDR3 contains 15 residues. The CDR3, as DNA: TGTGCCAGCAGCTTAGTAGCGGGAGTCACCGGGGAGCTGTTTTTT. It is translated as CASSLVAGVTGELFF.